The sequence of this T cell receptor beta chain was determined in a study of blood T cell repertoires in COVID-19. Clones were read by immunoSEQ multiplex PCR, and TCRdb kept only the in-frame ones, dropping some. The sample lists approximately 200,000 clones; roughly 85% were seen once. Trimming took 3 bases from V and 3 from J; bases not matched to a gene: 7. The CDR3 is made up of 16 amino acids. The V gene's germline CDR1 is LGHDT and CDR2 YNNKEL (reference sequence). The sequenced material came from PBMCs or T cells enriched from blood (not recorded which). The chain couples TRBV3-1 (or the pseudogene TRBV3-2) to TRBJ1-4, with TRBD1 identical over 7 bases. This sequence was found in a man aged 35-49 years who had recovered from COVID-19. The chain's CDR3 is CASSHGTAFANEKLFF. DNA of the CDR3: TGTGCCAGCAGCCATGGGACAGCCTTCGCTAATGAAAAACTGTTTTTT.